These 14 T cell receptor beta chains came from one sample sequenced in a study of shared clonotypes between healthy human individuals. Libraries were prepared by immunoSEQ multiplex PCR; TCRdb keeps only in-frame clonotypes and omits some of them. The sample lists over 1.5 million clones, 95% to 99% seen once, with about 0.45% in the top ten. Sequencing used naive CD4+ T cells sorted from blood. Noted subset: CD45RA+ positively selected. These receptors all stem from a man under 40 in good health.

The CDR3 protein is CASSLAASVSYEQYF. The CDR3 region has the DNA TGTGCCAGCAGCTTAGCCGCTAGTGTCTCCTACGAGCAGTACTTC. This chain links TRBV7-2 with TRBJ2-7; D is ambiguous. The V and J ends lost 0 bases and 0 bases respectively, with 9 bases between them. From germline, CDR1 is SGHTA and CDR2 FQGNSA. The CDR3 runs to 15 residues.

The V and J genes are TRBV19 and TRBJ2-7; 12 positions match TRBD1. Germline assignment: CDR1 LNHDA and CDR2 SQIVND (reference sequence). V trimming: 2 bases; J trimming: 1 base; junction bases outside the gene matches: 6. The CDR3 loop spans 17 amino acids. Here the CDR3 reads CASSILGTGGASYEQYF. CDR3 DNA sequence: TGTGCCAGTAGTATACTGGGGACAGGGGGCGCTTCCTACGAGCAGTACTTC. Using reference TRBV19 and TRBJ2-7 for the parts outside the CDR3, the full variable domain is DGGITQSPKYLFRKEGQNVTLSCEQNLNHDAMYWYRQDPGQGLRLIYYSQIVNDFQKGDIAEGYSVSREKKESFPLTVTSAQKNPTAFYLCASSILGTGGASYEQYFGPGTRLTVT.

The chain links TRBV7-9 to TRBJ1-3; D is perhaps TRBD1 (5 bases). This CDR3 has 17 amino acids. The germline V gene encodes CDR1 SEHNR and CDR2 FQNEAQ (reference sequence). V was trimmed by 5 bases and J by 0 bases, leaving 17 bases between them. CDR3 sequence: CASSQPLGVNSGNTIYF. DNA for the CDR3: TGTGCCAGCAGCCAACCATTAGGGGTGAACTCTGGAAACACCATATATTTT.

The chain links TRBV27 to TRBJ2-1, with unresolved D. Germline CDR1 reads MNHEY; CDR2 reads SMNVEV (reference sequence). CDR3 length equals 15 residues. Trimming removed 3 bases at V and 2 bases at J, with 11 bases between. CDR3 loop: CASSLVPSAYNEQFF. CDR3 bases: TGTGCCAGCAGTTTGGTCCCTAGTGCCTACAATGAGCAGTTCTTC.

This chain connects TRBV21-1 to TRBJ1-1. TRBV21-1 is deemed a pseudogene. This CDR3 spans 12 amino acids. The CDR3 DNA reads TGTGCCAGCAGCAAAGTCCCCGATGAAGCTTTCTTT. Its translation: CASSKVPDEAFF.

V is TRBV6-5 and J is TRBJ1-2, with 8 nucleotides matching TRBD1. The CDR3 consists of 15 residues. Losses at the gene ends were 0 bases for V and 7 bases for J; bases not matched to a gene: 7. The germline CDR1 and CDR2 sequences are MNHEY and SVGAGI. CDR3 in DNA: TGTGCCAGCAGTTACTCTGACAGGGGCCGCACTGGCTACACCTTC. Protein sequence: CASSYSDRGRTGYTF.

The J gene is TRBJ2-1, the V gene TRBV29-1, with D tentatively TRBD1 (6 bases). V lost 4 bases to trimming and J lost 6 bases, with 7 bases between them. The germline CDR1 and CDR2 sequences are SQVTM and ANQGSEA. The CDR3 has 11 amino acids. The CDR3 DNA follows: TGCAGCGTTGTAGGGGGCAATGAGCAGTTCTTC. It translates to CSVVGGNEQFF.

This chain uses TRBV14 with TRBJ2-2, with D perhaps matching TRBD2 (5 bases). Germline values: CDR1 SGHDN, CDR2 FVKESK. The CDR3 has 15 residues. V was cut by 2 bases and J by 6 bases, with 13 bases left in between. CDR3 nucleotides: TGTGCCAGCAGCCAATTTGCGAGGGTTTCCGGGGAGCTGTTTTTT. It codes for CASSQFARVSGELFF. Full variable domain (rest looked up from reference TRBV14 and TRBJ2-2): EAGVTQFPSHSVIEKGQTVTLRCDPISGHDNLYWYRRVMGKEIKFLLHFVKESKQDESGMPNNRFLAERTGGTYSTLKVQPAELEDSGVYFCASSQFARVSGELFFGEGSRLTVL.

This clone was detected only once. This chain links TRBV18 with TRBJ2-1; D remains ambiguous. The CDR3 has 15 amino acids. V was cut by 3 bases and J by 0 bases, with 9 bases left in between. Germline values: CDR1 KGHSH, CDR2 LQKENI. The CDR3 DNA reads as TGTGCCAGCTCACCCGCCCCGAGCTCCTACAATGAGCAGTTCTTC. It specifies CASSPAPSSYNEQFF.

This chain links TRBV5-1 with TRBJ2-1; 7 nucleotides align to TRBD2. This CDR3 comprises 15 residues. CDR1 and CDR2 from the germline V gene are SGHRS and YFSETQ. Trimming at V came to 1 base and at J to 9 bases, leaving 10 bases not matched to a gene. CDR3 loop: CASSLMPGGVGEQFF. The CDR3 bases are TGCGCCAGCAGCTTGATGCCGGGAGGCGTCGGTGAGCAGTTCTTC.

The CDR3 coding sequence is TGCGCCAGCAGCACCGTAGCGGGAGTCTTGGACAATGAGCAGTTCTTC. Its protein product is CASSTVAGVLDNEQFF. V and J are TRBV5-1 and TRBJ2-1; 9 positions match TRBD2. The CDR3 runs 16 residues. V trimming: 4 bases; J trimming: 5 bases; junction bases outside the gene matches: 10. The germline gives CDR1 SGHRS, CDR2 YFSETQ.

This chain connects TRBV28 to TRBJ2-4; 11 bases map to TRBD2. V lost 6 bases and J lost 15; bases outside the gene matches: 7. CDR3 length equals 12 residues. From germline, CDR1 is MDHEN and CDR2 SYDVKM. This CDR3 is CASSSSGRNPYF. DNA of the CDR3: TGTGCCAGCAGCTCTAGCGGGAGGAACCCGTACTTC.

V gene TRBV18 combines with J gene TRBJ2-7; D gene uncertain. V was cut by 6 bases and J by 5 bases, with 5 bases left in between. The germline gives CDR1 KGHSH, CDR2 LQKENI. CDR3 length: 10 amino acids. CDR3 coding DNA: TGTGCCAGCTCGCAGAACGAGCAGTACTTC. Amino acids: CASSQNEQYF.

The CDR3: CASSLRVEQGNEQFF. Written as DNA, the CDR3 is TGCGCCAGCAGCTTGAGAGTCGAGCAGGGGAATGAGCAGTTCTTC. This chain links TRBV5-1 with TRBJ2-1; tentatively, D is TRBD1 (6 bases). V was cut by 1 base and J by 7 bases, with 15 bases left in between. The germline CDR1 and CDR2 sequences are SGHRS and YFSETQ. This CDR3 is built from 15 residues.